The 32 T cell receptor beta chains in this list originate from one sample, sequenced in a study of T cell clones after liver transplantation. Clones were read by immunoSEQ multiplex PCR, and TCRdb kept only the in-frame ones, dropping some. Here the sample spans tens of thousands of clones, roughly 71% being singletons. The starting material was CD4+ T cells from blood, obtained at the 22-month timepoint. These receptors all come from a human patient who received a liver transplant. Certain T cells may be donor cells from the graft.

This sequence joins TRBV15 and TRBJ2-3; D is undetermined. Germline assignment: CDR1 LNHNV and CDR2 YYDKDF (reference sequence). The V and J ends lost 1 base and 3 bases respectively, with 11 bases between them. This CDR3 has 15 residues. The CDR3 protein is CATSRGLGETDTQYF. In DNA form, the CDR3 reads TGTGCCACCAGCAGAGGTTTAGGTGAGACAGATACGCAGTATTTT.

This chain uses TRBV5-4 with TRBJ2-2; possibly TRBD2 for D (6 bases). The CDR3 sequence is 14 residues long. Per germline, CDR1 SGHNT and CDR2 YYREEE (reference sequence). Trimming shortened V by 1 base and J by 5 bases, and 9 bases separated the two germline ends. The CDR3 bases are TGTGCCAGCAGCTTGCGTGGGGGGACCGGGGAGCTGTTTTTT. This codes for CASSLRGGTGELFF. The full variable domain, its missing parts supplied by reference TRBV5-4 and TRBJ2-2, is ETGVTQSPTHLIKTRGQQVTLRCSSQSGHNTVSWYQQALGQGPQFIFQYYREEENGRGNFPPRFSGLQFPNYSSELNVNALELDDSALYLCASSLRGGTGELFFGEGSRLTVL.

V is TRBV7-2 and J is TRBJ1-1; 8 nucleotides agree with TRBD1. The CDR3 spans 15 residues. J was trimmed by 0 bases and V by 5 bases; bases with no gene match: 5. CDR1 and CDR2 from the germline V gene are SGHTA and FQGNSA. The CDR3 protein is CASSPRTGMNTEAFF. Here the CDR3 DNA reads TGTGCCAGCAGCCCAAGGACAGGGATGAACACTGAAGCTTTCTTT.

The J gene is TRBJ1-1, the V gene TRBV2, with D hard to call. Trimming removed 4 bases at V and 2 bases at J, with 8 bases between. The V gene's germline CDR1 is SNHLY and CDR2 FYNNEI. This CDR3 has 13 amino acids. The chain's CDR3 is CASSASGNTEAFF. CDR3 DNA sequence: TGTGCCAGCAGTGCCTCCGGAAACACTGAAGCTTTCTTT. Based on the CDR3 plus reference TRBV2 and TRBJ1-1, the full variable domain is EPEVTQTPSHQVTQMGQEVILRCVPISNHLYFYWYRQILGQKVEFLVSFYNNEISEKSEIFDDQFSVERPDGSNFTLKIRSTKLEDSAMYFCASSASGNTEAFFGQGTRLTVV.

This clone was detected a few times. This chain uses TRBV7-2 with TRBJ1-2; D is ambiguous. The CDR3 covers 14 residues. V shed 3 bases and J shed 3 bases, with 11 bases lying between them. The V gene's germline CDR1 is SGHTA and CDR2 FQGNSA. The DNA for the CDR3 is TGTGCCAGCAGCTTTTTGACGAGGGACTATGGCTACACCTTC. This sequence encodes CASSFLTRDYGYTF.

This clone showed up just a few times. V gene TRBV11-2 combines with J gene TRBJ2-1; unclear D gene. V lost 0 bases and J lost 5, with 5 bases in between. The CDR3 runs 13 residues. Looked up from germline, CDR1 is SGHAT and CDR2 is FQNNGV. The CDR3 DNA reads TGTGCCAGCAGCTTAGAGGGGAACAATGAGCAGTTCTTC. Translation: CASSLEGNNEQFF.

The gene calls are TRBV7-2 and TRBJ1-1; 10 bases are shared with TRBD1. Germline-derived CDR1 and CDR2 are SGHTA and FQGNSA. This CDR3 spans 15 amino acids. Germline trimming cut 3 bases from V and 4 bases from J; bases unmatched to any gene: 5. The CDR3 sequence is CASSFRDRGSTEAFF. CDR3 nucleotide sequence: TGTGCCAGCAGCTTCCGGGACAGGGGATCCACTGAAGCTTTCTTT.

This sequence joins TRBV6-1 and TRBJ1-6; the match to TRBD1 covers 7 bases. The trim removed 2 bases at V and 9 bases at J, leaving 1 base unmatched. Germline values: CDR1 MNHNS, CDR2 SASEGT. The CDR3 contains 13 residues. The CDR3 DNA follows: TGTGCCAGCAGTGAAAAGGGGGCTTCACCCCTCCACTTT. This sequence encodes CASSEKGASPLHF.

V and J are TRBV5-6 and TRBJ2-7, with D maybe TRBD1 (6 bases). The ends were cut back, 3 bases at V and 3 bases at J, with 16 bases in the middle. This CDR3 region has 15 residues. Germline V gene lookup returns CDR1 SGHDT and CDR2 YYEEEE. CDR3 loop: CASSWRARQVYEQYF. DNA for the CDR3: TGTGCCAGCAGCTGGCGGGCTAGACAGGTCTACGAGCAGTACTTC.

The chain combines TRBV6-1 with TRBJ1-2; 8 bases match TRBD1. The CDR3 extends over 15 amino acids. V lost 4 bases, J lost 8 bases, and 12 bases stayed unmatched. Germline V CDR1 and CDR2: MNHNS, SASEGT. The CDR3 DNA follows: TGTGCCAGCAGTGTCTTCGGACAGGGAACTAGCGGCTACACCTTC. It yields the protein CASSVFGQGTSGYTF.

The chain combines TRBV2 with TRBJ1-5; weak D call: TRBD1 (6 bases). Trimming removed 1 base from V and 2 bases from J, with 12 bases in between. This CDR3 has 16 residues. Looked up from germline, CDR1 is SNHLY and CDR2 is FYNNEI. CDR3 nucleotides: TGTGCCAGCAGTGAAGATGCAGGGGTGGGCAATCAGCCCCAGCATTTT. Its translation: CASSEDAGVGNQPQHF.

This clone has just a few counts. The V call is TRBV4-2, the J call TRBJ1-2; no reliable D call. Germline CDR1 LGHNA, CDR2 YNFKEQ. V gave up 0 bases and J gave up 3 bases, with 8 bases separating them. The length of the CDR3 is 14 residues. The CDR3 nucleotides are TGTGCCAGCAGCCAAGAAGGCGGAGACTATGGCTACACCTTC. It yields the protein CASSQEGGDYGYTF.

The CDR3 reads CASSWPARYGYTF. CDR3 DNA: TGTGCCAGCAGTTGGCCCGCTCGATATGGCTACACCTTC. This chain connects TRBV6-6 to TRBJ1-2, with no clear D. Germline V gene lookup returns CDR1 MNHNY and CDR2 SVGAGI (reference sequence). Deletions cut 4 bases from V and 5 bases from J, with 11 bases between. CDR3 length: 13 residues.

The chain combines TRBV30 with TRBJ1-3; D ambiguous. Germline V CDR1 and CDR2: GTSNPN, SVGIG (reference sequence). Between the trimmed V and J ends, which lost 4 bases and 2 bases, there was a span of 3 bases. This CDR3 comprises 11 residues. The CDR3 region has the DNA TGTGCCTGGACAGCTGGAAACACCATATATTTT. It yields the protein CAWTAGNTIYF.

This clone was observed a single time. The chain is built from TRBV13 and TRBJ1-2; 8 bases align to TRBD1. V trimming: 5 bases; J trimming: 2 bases; junction bases outside the gene matches: 4. Germline CDR1 reads PRHDT; CDR2 reads FYEKMQ (reference sequence). The CDR3 length is 14 residues. Written as DNA, the CDR3 is TGTGCCAGCAGCCAACGGACAGGGAACTATGGCTACACCTTC. This gives the protein CASSQRTGNYGYTF.

The chain employs TRBV28 and TRBJ1-2; no reliable D call. The V gene lost 5 bases and the J gene lost 4 bases, with 11 bases spanning the gap. The CDR3 covers 13 residues. Germline V gene sequence: CDR1 MDHEN, CDR2 SYDVKM. CDR3 in amino acids: CASSPPQTYGYTF. Here the CDR3 DNA reads TGTGCCAGCAGTCCACCACAGACCTATGGCTACACCTTC.

The gene calls are TRBV28 and TRBJ1-6, with a weak D call TRBD1 (6 bases). This CDR3 region has 13 residues. Trimming took 8 bases from V and 4 from J, leaving 9 bases between them. The V gene's germline CDR1 is MDHEN and CDR2 SYDVKM. CDR3 sequence: CASDRSYNSPLHF. The CDR3 coding sequence is TGTGCCAGCGACAGGTCATATAATTCACCCCTCCACTTT. The variable domain in full, with the rest retrieved from reference TRBV28 and TRBJ1-6, is DVKVTQSSRYLVKRTGEKVFLECVQDMDHENMFWYRQDPGLGLRLIYFSYDVKMKEKGDIPEGYSVSREKKERFSLILESASTNQTSMYLCASDRSYNSPLHFGNGTRLTVT.

V is TRBV5-1 and J is TRBJ2-7; 7 bases line up with TRBD1. The CDR3 spans 13 residues. Trimming removed 5 bases from V and 2 bases from J; junction bases left unmatched: 4. Germline CDR1 is SGHRS and CDR2 is YFSETQ. The CDR3 DNA is TGCGCCAGCAGGACGGGACAGACCTACGAGCAGTACTTC. Its translation: CASRTGQTYEQYF.

By share, this clone ranks as medium-sized. Other DNA sequences in the same sample also yield this CDR3. The genes are TRBV9 and TRBJ2-2; unclear D gene. This CDR3 comprises 14 residues. Between the trimmed V and J ends, which lost 4 bases and 2 bases, there was a span of 9 bases. CDR1 is SGDLS and CDR2 is YYNGEE in the germline V gene. The CDR3 protein is CASSPRSNTGELFF. The CDR3 DNA sequence: TGTGCCAGCAGCCCCCGCAGTAACACCGGGGAGCTGTTTTTT.

The chain uses TRBV7-2 and TRBJ2-5; D uncertain. From germline, CDR1 is SGHTA and CDR2 FQGNSA. Trimming pared 1 base from V and 3 bases from J, leaving 6 bases between. The CDR3 extends over 13 amino acids. This chain's CDR3 is CASSLVYKETQYF. The CDR3 DNA reads TGTGCCAGCAGCTTAGTATACAAAGAGACCCAGTACTTC. The full variable domain, with the rest looked up from reference TRBV7-2 and TRBJ2-5, is GAGVSQSPSNKVTEKGKDVELRCDPISGHTALYWYRQSLGQGLEFLIYFQGNSAPDKSGLPSDRFSAERTGGSVSTLTIQRTQQEDSAVYLCASSLVYKETQYFGPGTRLLVL.

V usage is TRBV5-1 and J usage is TRBJ2-1; D perhaps matches TRBD2 (6 bases). Deletions cut 0 bases from V and 5 bases from J, with 12 bases between. Germline CDR1 and CDR2: SGHRS and YFSETQ. The CDR3 is 15 amino acids. The CDR3 spells CASSLGVSSDNEQFF. The CDR3 nucleotides read TGCGCCAGCAGCTTGGGGGTCTCTAGCGACAATGAGCAGTTCTTC. The variable domain in full, completed from reference TRBV5-1 and TRBJ2-1, reads KAGVTQTPRYLIKTRGQQVTLSCSPISGHRSVSWYQQTPGQGLQFLFEYFSETQRNKGNFPGRFSGRQFSNSRSEMNVSTLELGDSALYLCASSLGVSSDNEQFFGPGTRLTVL.

The chain combines TRBV19 with TRBJ2-1, with D possibly TRBD1 on 6 matching bases. The CDR3 consists of 13 residues. V was trimmed by 11 bases and J by 4 bases, leaving 15 bases between them. The germline CDR1 and CDR2 sequences are LNHDA and SQIVND (reference sequence). In nucleotides, the CDR3 is TGTGCCTCGACGACAGGACCGTACAATGAGCAGTTCTTC. It yields the protein CASTTGPYNEQFF. The full variable domain, with the rest looked up from reference TRBV19 and TRBJ2-1, is DGGITQSPKYLFRKEGQNVTLSCEQNLNHDAMYWYRQDPGQGLRLIYYSQIVNDFQKGDIAEGYSVSREKKESFPLTVTSAQKNPTAFYLCASTTGPYNEQFFGPGTRLTVL.

The rearrangement links TRBV7-9 to TRBJ1-1, with a tentative D call TRBD1 (5 bases). Between the trimmed V and J ends, which lost 5 bases and 8 bases, there was a span of 12 bases. This CDR3 region has 12 residues. Germline V gives CDR1 SEHNR, CDR2 FQNEAQ (reference sequence). The CDR3 spells CASSVSGTEAFF. The DNA for the CDR3 is TGTGCCAGCAGCGTCTCCGGGACCGAAGCTTTCTTT.

The chain employs TRBV10-1 and TRBJ2-3; TRBD1 might be the D (5 bases). The CDR3 consists of 14 residues. The V and J ends lost 0 bases and 3 bases respectively, with 7 bases between them. Germline V gives CDR1 WNHNN, CDR2 SYGVQD (reference sequence). This CDR3 reads CASSESTDTDTQYF. Written as DNA, the CDR3 is TGCGCCAGCAGTGAGTCGACAGATACAGATACGCAGTATTTT.

This chain joins TRBV10-3 and TRBJ1-5; weak D call: TRBD1 (6 bases). Trimming stripped 5 bases from V and 0 bases from J, with 11 bases between. The CDR3 runs 15 residues. Germline CDR1 is ENHRY and CDR2 is SYGVKD. CDR3 sequence (DNA): TGTGCCATCAGTCTTACAGGGTCTAGCAATCAGCCCCAGCATTTT. This codes for CAISLTGSSNQPQHF.

This rearrangement joins TRBV7-2 to TRBJ1-2, with unresolved D. The CDR3 spans 15 residues. From germline, CDR1 is SGHTA and CDR2 FQGNSA. Trimming took 5 bases from V and 0 from J, leaving 13 bases between them. CDR3 nucleotides: TGTGCCAGCAGCCGCCTGGGAGTCCCTAACTATGGCTACACCTTC. As protein: CASSRLGVPNYGYTF. Filled out from reference TRBV7-2 and TRBJ1-2, the complete variable domain reads GAGVSQSPSNKVTEKGKDVELRCDPISGHTALYWYRQSLGQGLEFLIYFQGNSAPDKSGLPSDRFSAERTGGSVSTLTIQRTQQEDSAVYLCASSRLGVPNYGYTFGSGTRLTVV.

The chain links TRBV23-1 to TRBJ2-7, with a tentative D call TRBD1 (7 bases). TRBV23-1 is marked as an open reading frame, function uncertain. The CDR3 extends over 16 amino acids. Trimming cost V 0 bases and J 4 bases, with 16 bases left between them. CDR3 coding DNA: TGCGCCAGCAGTCAATCAGGAGGGGGCGCTTCTTACGAGCAGTACTTC. Amino acid sequence: CASSQSGGGASYEQYF.

This clone was detected a few times. CDR3 in amino acids: CASSQGGAEQDGTDTQYF. CDR3 coding DNA: TGCGCCAGCAGCCAAGGGGGGGCAGAACAAGACGGCACAGATACGCAGTATTTT. The chain employs TRBV4-1 and TRBJ2-3; the D gene could be TRBD1 or TRBD2 (6 bases each). The CDR3 totals 18 residues. With 1 base removed from V and 1 base from J, the gap between germline ends came to 18 bases. Germline-derived CDR1 and CDR2 are MGHRA and YSYEKL.

The J gene is TRBJ2-3, the V gene TRBV25-1; tentatively, D is TRBD1 or TRBD2 (6 bases each). CDR3 length equals 14 residues. V lost 8 bases and J 0 bases, leaving 12 bases between the germline ends. Germline assignment: CDR1 MGHDK and CDR2 SYGVNS. CDR3 in DNA: TGTGCCAGCGCGGGACAACTTAGCACAGATACGCAGTATTTT. Translated, it gives CASAGQLSTDTQYF.

This CDR3 is CASSLGGLSGYTF. CDR3 sequence (DNA): TGTGCCAGCAGCTTGGGCGGGTTGTCTGGCTACACCTTC. The V call is TRBV5-4, the J call TRBJ1-2; D is unresolved. This CDR3 has 13 residues. Germline loops: CDR1 SGHNT, CDR2 YYREEE (reference sequence). Trimming removed 0 bases from V and 7 bases from J, with 10 bases in between. Together with reference TRBV5-4 and TRBJ1-2, the CDR3 gives the full variable domain: ETGVTQSPTHLIKTRGQQVTLRCSSQSGHNTVSWYQQALGQGPQFIFQYYREEENGRGNFPPRFSGLQFPNYSSELNVNALELDDSALYLCASSLGGLSGYTFGSGTRLTVV.

The CDR3 spells CASAGETDTQYF. Here the CDR3 DNA reads TGTGCCAGCGCCGGGGAGACAGATACGCAGTATTTT. The chain recombines TRBV27 with TRBJ2-3, with D maybe TRBD2 (5 bases). The V end lost 8 bases, the J end lost 3 bases, and 9 bases lay between the germline ends. This CDR3 is 12 amino acids long. Looked up from germline, CDR1 is MNHEY and CDR2 is SMNVEV (reference sequence).

The V gene is TRBV6-5, the J gene TRBJ1-4, with a possible D match to TRBD1 (5 bases). V gave up 6 bases and J gave up 8 bases, with 13 bases separating them. CDR1 and CDR2 (germline): MNHEY, SVGAGI. CDR3 length equals 13 residues. CDR3 in amino acids: CASRPPRGEKLFF. The CDR3, as DNA: TGTGCCAGCAGGCCACCCCGGGGGGAAAAACTGTTTTTT.